Below are 19 T cell receptor beta chains sequenced from a single sample in a study of control samples from healthy donors and cancer patients. Repertoires were generated with immunoSEQ multiplex PCR, while TCRdb's copy carries only in-frame clones and drops some. The sample holds about 40,000 clones, around nine tenths seen once. Sequencing input: blood. These receptors came from a woman between 45 and 65 years old in good health.

This sequence joins TRBV18 and TRBJ1-3; D unclear. Germline CDR1 is KGHSH and CDR2 is LQKENI. The CDR3 loop spans 17 amino acids. Trimming left V 3 bases short and J 0 bases short, with 15 bases between. The CDR3 DNA is TGTGCCAGCTCACCGCAAGTGGTAGGAGGCTCTGGAAACACCATATATTTT. Its translation is CASSPQVVGGSGNTIYF.

This rearrangement joins TRBV5-1 to TRBJ2-7, with 7 bases fitting TRBD2. Germline V gives CDR1 SGHRS, CDR2 YFSETQ. The junction had 9 bases not matched to a gene; V was cut back by 0 bases and J by 12 bases. The CDR3 is 13 residues long. In DNA form, the CDR3 reads TGCGCCAGCAGCTTGGGGGAGGGACTCAGACTGTACTTC. This sequence encodes CASSLGEGLRLYF.

The chain couples TRBV5-8 to TRBJ2-7; D possibly matches TRBD1 or TRBD2 (5 bases each). Germline lookup yields CDR1 SGHTS and CDR2 YDEGEE. CDR3 length: 15 amino acids. Trimming took 4 bases from V and 8 from J, leaving 22 bases between them. In DNA form, the CDR3 reads TGTGCCAGCAGCCTGAGGGGAGTCCCCTATGGGCAGCAGTACTTC. It encodes CASSLRGVPYGQQYF. Based on the CDR3 plus reference TRBV5-8 and TRBJ2-7, the full variable domain is EAGVTQSPTHLIKTRGQQATLRCSPISGHTSVYWYQQALGLGLQFLLWYDEGEERNRGNFPPRFSGRQFPNYSSELNVNALELEDSALYLCASSLRGVPYGQQYFGPGTRLTVT.

The chain is built from TRBV3-1 (or the pseudogene TRBV3-2) and TRBJ1-6, with 8 bases fitting TRBD1. CDR1 is LGHDT and CDR2 is YNNKEL in the germline V gene (reference sequence). This CDR3 is built from 14 residues. Trimming cost V 6 bases and J 7 bases; bases outside gene matches: 5. The CDR3 nucleotides read TGTGCCAGCAGGGAGAGGACAGGGAATTCACCCCTCCACTTT. This gives the protein CASRERTGNSPLHF.

In DNA form, the CDR3 reads TGTGCCAGCAGACCTCCAGGGCGGAACACTGAAGCTTTCTTT. Its protein is CASRPPGRNTEAFF. The genes are TRBV6-5 and TRBJ1-1; maybe TRBD1 (5 bases). The CDR3 covers 14 residues. V shed 6 bases and J shed 1 base, with 12 bases lying between them. Germline V gene data show CDR1 as MNHEY and CDR2 as SVGAGI.

The V gene is TRBV14, the J gene TRBJ2-3; no clear D gene. The CDR3 length is 14 residues. V lost 5 bases, J lost 7 bases, and 16 bases lay in between. Germline-derived CDR1 and CDR2 are SGHDN and FVKESK. CDR3 coding DNA: TGTGCCAGCAGCGAGATCGCGTTAAAAAATACGCAGTATTTT. It yields the protein CASSEIALKNTQYF. Filled out from reference TRBV14 and TRBJ2-3, the complete variable domain reads EAGVTQFPSHSVIEKGQTVTLRCDPISGHDNLYWYRRVMGKEIKFLLHFVKESKQDESGMPNNRFLAERTGGTYSTLKVQPAELEDSGVYFCASSEIALKNTQYFGPGTRLTVL.

This chain joins TRBV15 and TRBJ2-2, with D perhaps TRBD1 (6 bases). The CDR3 sequence is 15 residues long. Trimming took 5 bases from V and 0 from J, leaving 10 bases between them. Germline V gives CDR1 LNHNV, CDR2 YYDKDF (reference sequence). As DNA, the CDR3 is TGTGCCACCAGCGGACAGCAGACGAACACCGGGGAGCTGTTTTTT. Its translation: CATSGQQTNTGELFF.

The V call is TRBV6-5, the J call TRBJ1-2, with D tentatively TRBD1 (6 bases). Trimming removed 0 bases at V and 6 bases at J, with 11 bases between. Germline V CDR1 and CDR2: MNHEY, SVGAGI. This CDR3 region has 14 residues. The CDR3 is CASSYSYRDHGYTF. CDR3 sequence (DNA): TGTGCCAGCAGTTACTCGTACAGGGATCATGGCTACACCTTC.

This clone showed up just once. The rearrangement joins TRBV5-4 to TRBJ2-2, with 9 bases fitting TRBD2. Losses at the gene ends were 6 bases for V and 1 base for J; bases not matched to a gene: 4. Germline lookup yields CDR1 SGHNT and CDR2 YYREEE (reference sequence). The CDR3 contains 15 residues. In DNA, the CDR3 is TGTGCCAGCACCCAACTAGCGGGGAACACCGGGGAGCTGTTTTTT. It encodes CASTQLAGNTGELFF.

J is TRBJ2-2 and V is TRBV24-1; D perhaps matches TRBD2 (6 bases). The CDR3 extends over 16 amino acids. Germline V lookup: CDR1 KGHDR, CDR2 SFDVKD. V was cut by 9 bases and J by 5 bases, with 21 bases left in between. The CDR3 here is CATWGRDGGGTGELFF. CDR3 nucleotides: TGTGCCACCTGGGGCAGGGATGGTGGAGGGACCGGGGAGCTGTTTTTT.

The rearrangement links TRBV5-1 to TRBJ2-3, with 8 bases lining up with TRBD2. The junction had 11 bases not matched to a gene; V was cut back by 3 bases and J by 5 bases. There are 16 residues in the CDR3. Germline V gives CDR1 SGHRS, CDR2 YFSETQ. The CDR3, as DNA: TGCGCCAGCAGCTCCGGCAGTAGCGGGGCTAGAGATACGCAGTATTTT. Translation: CASSSGSSGARDTQYF.

CDR3 region: CATKPGTGGGYGYTF. The CDR3 nucleotides are TGTGCCACCAAGCCCGGGACAGGGGGGGGCTATGGCTACACCTTC. J is TRBJ1-2 and V is TRBV28; 11 bases match TRBD1. From germline, CDR1 is MDHEN and CDR2 SYDVKM. The length of the CDR3 is 15 residues. V was clipped by 10 bases and J by 4 bases; unmatched bases: 11.

V gene TRBV2 combines with J gene TRBJ2-2; 13 bases are a match to TRBD2. This CDR3 region has 21 residues. The germline gives CDR1 SNHLY, CDR2 FYNNEI. V was pared by 4 bases and J by 3 bases, with 17 bases of the junction left unmatched. The CDR3 nucleotides read TGTGCCAGCAGTGGAAATAAGGGGACTAGCGGGGCCCAGAGGTACACCGGGGAGCTGTTTTTT. Translating gives CASSGNKGTSGAQRYTGELFF.

A single count supports this clone. The rearrangement uses TRBV3-1 (or the pseudogene TRBV3-2) and TRBJ1-5, with unresolved D. The CDR3 contains 15 residues. The V and J ends lost 1 base and 0 bases respectively, with 7 bases between them. Germline values: CDR1 LGHDT, CDR2 YNNKEL (reference sequence). CDR3 nucleotide sequence: TGTGCCAGCAGCCAAGGGTCATATAGCAATCAGCCCCAGCATTTT. Protein product: CASSQGSYSNQPQHF.

V usage is TRBV7-9 and J usage is TRBJ1-3, with no clear D. Germline CDR1 is SEHNR and CDR2 is FQNEAQ (reference sequence). This CDR3 is built from 17 residues. V was pared by 1 base and J by 4 bases, with 17 bases between. The DNA for the CDR3 is TGTGCCAGCAGCTTAGTTTCCGGGCCCCCCGCCGGAAACACCATATATTTT. This codes for CASSLVSGPPAGNTIYF.

The V gene is TRBV27, the J gene TRBJ2-1; a possible D gene is TRBD1 (5 bases). Looked up from germline, CDR1 is MNHEY and CDR2 is SMNVEV (reference sequence). CDR3 size: 14 residues. V was cut by 7 bases and J by 2 bases, with 12 bases left in between. DNA of the CDR3: TGTGCCAGCACTCGCCTGGGGCCCTACAATGAGCAGTTCTTC. Protein: CASTRLGPYNEQFF.

J is TRBJ1-5 and V is TRBV6-6, with D maybe TRBD1 (5 bases). Trimming shortened V by 2 bases and J by 4 bases, and 9 bases separated the two germline ends. Germline loops: CDR1 MNHNY, CDR2 SVGAGI (reference sequence). This CDR3 has 14 amino acids. DNA for the CDR3: TGTGCCAGCAGTTACGGGGCCGCTAATCAGCCCCAGCATTTT. This sequence encodes CASSYGAANQPQHF.

This chain connects TRBV6-1 to TRBJ2-1; 16 positions agree with TRBD2. There are 19 residues in the CDR3. J was trimmed by 4 bases and V by 4 bases; bases with no gene match: 10. CDR1 and CDR2 from the germline V gene are MNHNS and SASEGT. The CDR3 sequence: CASSVNTGTSGGGYNEQFF. The CDR3 nucleotides are TGTGCCAGCAGTGTAAACACCGGGACTAGCGGGGGGGGTTACAATGAGCAGTTCTTC.

The chain couples TRBV7-8 to TRBJ1-3, with 7 bases fitting TRBD1. This CDR3 has 16 residues. Germline V gives CDR1 SGHVS, CDR2 FQNEAQ. After removal of 5 bases from V and 0 bases from J, the junction contained 7 bases not matched to a gene. CDR3 in DNA: TGTGCCAGCAGCGAAACTCCAGGGGGCTCTGGAAACACCATATATTTT. This translates into CASSETPGGSGNTIYF.